The 10 T cell receptor beta chains listed next were all sequenced from one sample in a study of cytomegalovirus exposure and HLA in healthy donors. The table came from immunoSEQ multiplex PCR; TCRdb's copy has only in-frame clones and leaves some out. The table shows about 280,000 clones, with roughly 90% occurring only once. What was sequenced was PBMCs. The receptors stem from a young woman in good health and CMV-seronegative.

CDR3 DNA: TGTGCCAGCAGCCCCCCACCGCGGGCGCACAATGAGCAGTTCTTC. This encodes CASSPPPRAHNEQFF. The genes are TRBV2 and TRBJ2-1; maybe TRBD2 (5 bases). Germline CDR1 is SNHLY and CDR2 is FYNNEI. V was cut by 6 bases and J by 5 bases, with 17 bases left in between. The CDR3 runs to 15 residues.

The CDR3 sequence is CASSFSYGEQFF. CDR3 bases: TGTGCCAGCAGTTTTTCCTACGGTGAGCAGTTCTTC. The chain couples TRBV27 to TRBJ2-1, with D unresolved. The CDR3 spans 12 residues. Germline CDR1 MNHEY, CDR2 SMNVEV (reference sequence). Trimming pared 3 bases from V and 9 bases from J, leaving 9 bases between.

This clone was seen once. The chain combines TRBV7-2 with TRBJ1-2; D uncertain. Germline V CDR1 and CDR2: SGHTA, FQGNSA. V was pared by 3 bases and J by 2 bases, with 10 bases between. The CDR3 consists of 14 residues. CDR3 in amino acids: CASSFKVENYGYTF. CDR3 nucleotides: TGTGCCAGCAGCTTCAAGGTGGAGAACTATGGCTACACCTTC.

V and J are TRBV10-1 and TRBJ2-7; 8 bases are a match to TRBD1. The CDR3 length is 15 residues. The ends lost 0 bases at V and 7 bases at J; junction bases unmatched: 8. CDR1 is WNHNN and CDR2 is SYGVQD in the germline V gene (reference sequence). The CDR3 spells CASSESKQGAGEQYF. CDR3 coding DNA: TGCGCCAGCAGTGAGTCAAAGCAGGGGGCAGGGGAGCAGTACTTC.

The genes are TRBV7-6 and TRBJ2-1; D might be TRBD1 (6 bases). The CDR3 is 14 residues long. V was trimmed by 1 base and J by 8 bases, leaving 12 bases between them. Germline V gene sequence: CDR1 SGHVS, CDR2 FNYEAQ. The CDR3 is CASSLDGGLDEQFF. The DNA of the CDR3 is TGTGCCAGCAGCTTAGATGGGGGCCTCGATGAGCAGTTCTTC.

The CDR3 loop is CASSSRTSGIAGELFF. DNA for the CDR3: TGTGCCAGCAGCTCGAGGACTAGCGGGATAGCCGGGGAGCTGTTTTTT. This chain joins TRBV7-8 and TRBJ2-2, with 12 bases matching TRBD2. Trimming at V came to 4 bases and at J to 6 bases, leaving 6 bases not matched to a gene. This CDR3 comprises 16 residues. Germline values: CDR1 SGHVS, CDR2 FQNEAQ.

The chain has TRBV5-6 and TRBJ1-1; 9 nucleotides align to TRBD1. The CDR3 covers 16 residues. CDR1 is SGHDT, CDR2 YYEEEE, per germline. Unmatched junction bases numbered 5, after V lost 1 base and J lost 1 base. As DNA, the CDR3 is TGTGCCAGCAGCTTGTACGGGACAGGGAAGAACACTGAAGCTTTCTTT. Translating gives CASSLYGTGKNTEAFF.

This chain joins TRBV5-4 and TRBJ1-2, with D perhaps TRBD1 (6 bases). This CDR3 has 13 residues. Germline V gene sequence: CDR1 SGHNT, CDR2 YYREEE (reference sequence). Between the trimmed V and J ends, which lost 2 bases and 8 bases, there was a span of 13 bases. For the CDR3, the DNA is TGTGCCAGCAGCTTTGGGGACAATAAAGGCTACACCTTC. It translates to CASSFGDNKGYTF.

This clone was picked up one time. The chain combines TRBV28 with TRBJ2-7; tentatively, D is TRBD2 (5 bases). The CDR3 is 13 amino acids. CDR1 and CDR2 (germline): MDHEN, SYDVKM. V dropped 6 bases and J dropped 4 bases, with 13 bases sitting between them. In DNA, the CDR3 is TGTGCCAGCAGCTATACTAGGGCGTACGAGCAGTACTTC. Its protein is CASSYTRAYEQYF.

The V call is TRBV28, the J call TRBJ1-2; D uncertain. From germline, CDR1 is MDHEN and CDR2 SYDVKM. The length of the CDR3 is 13 residues. Trimming shortened V by 5 bases and J by 8 bases, and 15 bases separated the two germline ends. The CDR3 nucleotides are TGTGCCAGCAGTCCGCCGGCGGTCGGCGGCTACACCTTC. It is translated as CASSPPAVGGYTF.